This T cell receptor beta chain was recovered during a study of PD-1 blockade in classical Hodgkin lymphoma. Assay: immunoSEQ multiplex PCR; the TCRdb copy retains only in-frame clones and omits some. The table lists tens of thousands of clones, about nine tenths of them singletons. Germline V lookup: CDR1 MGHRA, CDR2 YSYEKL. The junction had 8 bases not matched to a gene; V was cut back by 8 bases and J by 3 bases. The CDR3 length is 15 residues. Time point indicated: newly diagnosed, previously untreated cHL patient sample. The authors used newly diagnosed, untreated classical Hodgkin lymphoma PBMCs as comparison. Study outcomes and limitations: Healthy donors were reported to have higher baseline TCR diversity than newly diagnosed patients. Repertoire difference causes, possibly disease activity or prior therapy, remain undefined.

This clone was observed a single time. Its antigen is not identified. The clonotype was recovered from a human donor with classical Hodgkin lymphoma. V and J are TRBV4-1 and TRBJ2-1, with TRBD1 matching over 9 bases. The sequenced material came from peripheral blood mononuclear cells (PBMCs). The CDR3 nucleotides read TGCGCCAGCTCCGACACAGGGGGCGGCTACAATGAGCAGTTCTTC. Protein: CASSDTGGGYNEQFF.